In this sample, the clone carrying this T cell receptor beta chain turned up many times. For TCRbeta, the library was prepared with unique molecular identifiers. A single record per CDR3 protein comes from TCRdb applying MiXCR to the PCR reads. The sample lists a few hundred thousand distinct CDR3 sequences; 9% to 12% were seen once. This entry is derived from a study of T-cell reconstitution after alpha-beta-depleted transplantation in children. This clonotype originated in a human donor who donated a stem cell graft to a child with acute lymphoblastic leukemia. The source was PBMCs from the stem cell graft donor, collected from the stem cell graft.

For the CDR3, the DNA is TGTGCCAGCAGCTTAGGGCCCTCGGGAAGGAACATTCAGTACTTC. It translates to CASSLGPSGRNIQYF. This chain links TRBV7-2 with TRBJ2-4; tentative D call: TRBD2 (5 bases). The V gene lost 1 base and the J gene lost 7 bases, with 14 bases spanning the gap. Germline V lookup: CDR1 SGHTA, CDR2 FQGNSA. The length of the CDR3 is 15 residues.